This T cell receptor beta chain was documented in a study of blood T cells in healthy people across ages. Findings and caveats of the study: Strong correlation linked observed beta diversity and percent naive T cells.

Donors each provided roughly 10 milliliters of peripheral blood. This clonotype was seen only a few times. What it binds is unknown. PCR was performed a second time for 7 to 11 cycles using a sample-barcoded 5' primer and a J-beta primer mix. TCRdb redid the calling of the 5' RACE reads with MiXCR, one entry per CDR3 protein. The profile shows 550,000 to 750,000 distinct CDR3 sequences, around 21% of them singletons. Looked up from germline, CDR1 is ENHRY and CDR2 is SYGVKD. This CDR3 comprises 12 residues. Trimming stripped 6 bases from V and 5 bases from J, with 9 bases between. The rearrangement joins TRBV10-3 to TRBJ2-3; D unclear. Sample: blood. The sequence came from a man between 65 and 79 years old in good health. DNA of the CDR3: TGTGCCATCAGCACGACTCAAGATACGCAGTATTTT. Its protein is CAISTTQDTQYF.